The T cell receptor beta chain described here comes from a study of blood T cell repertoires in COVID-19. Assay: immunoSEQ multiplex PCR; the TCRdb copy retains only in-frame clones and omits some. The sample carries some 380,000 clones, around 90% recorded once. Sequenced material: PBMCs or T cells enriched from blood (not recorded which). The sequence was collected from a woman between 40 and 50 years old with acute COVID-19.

Here the CDR3 reads CASSLGQSNSPLHF. As DNA, the CDR3 is TGTGCCAGCAGCTTAGGACAGAGCAATTCACCCCTCCACTTT. This chain connects TRBV7-9 to TRBJ1-6, with D possibly being TRBD1 (5 bases). This CDR3 region has 14 residues. Trimming cost V 1 base and J 7 bases, with 8 bases left between them. Germline lookup yields CDR1 SEHNR and CDR2 FQNEAQ (reference sequence).